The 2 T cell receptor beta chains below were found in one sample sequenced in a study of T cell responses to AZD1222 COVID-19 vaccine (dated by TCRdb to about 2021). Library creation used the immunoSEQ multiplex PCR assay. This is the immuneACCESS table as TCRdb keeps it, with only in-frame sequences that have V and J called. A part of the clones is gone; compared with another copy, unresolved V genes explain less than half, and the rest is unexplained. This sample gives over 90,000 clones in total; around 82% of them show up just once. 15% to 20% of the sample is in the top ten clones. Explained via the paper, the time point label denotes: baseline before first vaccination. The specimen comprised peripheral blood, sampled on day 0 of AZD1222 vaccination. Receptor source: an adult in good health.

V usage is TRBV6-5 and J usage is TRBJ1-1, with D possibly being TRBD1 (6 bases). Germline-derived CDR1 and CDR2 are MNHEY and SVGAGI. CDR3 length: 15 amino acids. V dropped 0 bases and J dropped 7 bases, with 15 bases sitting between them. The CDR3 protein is CASSYSLDSTDEAFF. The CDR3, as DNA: TGTGCCAGCAGTTACTCCTTGGACAGTACCGATGAAGCTTTCTTT.

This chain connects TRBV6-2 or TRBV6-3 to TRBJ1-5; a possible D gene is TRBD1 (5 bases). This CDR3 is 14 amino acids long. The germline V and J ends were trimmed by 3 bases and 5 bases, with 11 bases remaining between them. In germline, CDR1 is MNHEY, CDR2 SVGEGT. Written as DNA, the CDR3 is TGTGCCAGCAGTTATGCGGGGGGGTATCAGCCCCAGCATTTT. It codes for CASSYAGGYQPQHF.